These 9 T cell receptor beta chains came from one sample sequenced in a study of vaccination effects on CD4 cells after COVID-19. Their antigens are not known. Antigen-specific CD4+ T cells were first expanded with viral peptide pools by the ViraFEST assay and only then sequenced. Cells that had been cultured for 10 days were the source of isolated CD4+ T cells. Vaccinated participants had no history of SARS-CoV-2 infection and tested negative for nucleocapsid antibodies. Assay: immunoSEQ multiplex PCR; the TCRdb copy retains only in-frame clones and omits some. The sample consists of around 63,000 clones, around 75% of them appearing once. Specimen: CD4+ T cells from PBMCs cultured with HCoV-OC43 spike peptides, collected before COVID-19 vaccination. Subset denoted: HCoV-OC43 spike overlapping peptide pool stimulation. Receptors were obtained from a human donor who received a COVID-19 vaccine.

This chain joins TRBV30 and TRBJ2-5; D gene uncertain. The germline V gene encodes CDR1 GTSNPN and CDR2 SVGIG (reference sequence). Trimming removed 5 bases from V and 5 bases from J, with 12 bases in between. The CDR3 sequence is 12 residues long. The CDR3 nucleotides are TGTGCCTGGTCCTTCGCGGTCGAGACCCAGTACTTC. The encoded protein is CAWSFAVETQYF.

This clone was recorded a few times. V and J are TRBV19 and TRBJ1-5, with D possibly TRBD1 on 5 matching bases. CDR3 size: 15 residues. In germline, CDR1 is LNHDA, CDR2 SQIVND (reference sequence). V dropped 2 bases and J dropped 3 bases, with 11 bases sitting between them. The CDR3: CASSIWDGVNQPQHF. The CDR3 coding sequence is TGTGCCAGTAGTATATGGGACGGCGTCAATCAGCCCCAGCATTTT. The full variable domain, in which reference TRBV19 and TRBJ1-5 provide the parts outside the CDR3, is DGGITQSPKYLFRKEGQNVTLSCEQNLNHDAMYWYRQDPGQGLRLIYYSQIVNDFQKGDIAEGYSVSREKKESFPLTVTSAQKNPTAFYLCASSIWDGVNQPQHFGDGTRLSIL.

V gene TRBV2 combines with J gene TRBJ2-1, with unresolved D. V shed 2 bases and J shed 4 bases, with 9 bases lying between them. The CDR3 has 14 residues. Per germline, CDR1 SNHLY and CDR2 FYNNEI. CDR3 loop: CASSERVGYNEQFF. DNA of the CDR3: TGTGCCAGCAGTGAACGGGTCGGTTACAATGAGCAGTTCTTC.

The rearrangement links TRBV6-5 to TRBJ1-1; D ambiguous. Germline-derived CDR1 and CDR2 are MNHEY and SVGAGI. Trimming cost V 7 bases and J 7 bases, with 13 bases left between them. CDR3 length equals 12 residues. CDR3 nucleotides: TGTGCCAGCATCAAAGGTGGGTTTGAAGCTTTCTTT. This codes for CASIKGGFEAFF.

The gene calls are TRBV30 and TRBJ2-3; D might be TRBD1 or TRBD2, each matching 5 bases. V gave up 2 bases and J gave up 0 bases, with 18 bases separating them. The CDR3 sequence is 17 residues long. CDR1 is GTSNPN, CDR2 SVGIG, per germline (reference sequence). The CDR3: CAWSPGWGRFSTDTQYF. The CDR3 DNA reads TGTGCCTGGAGTCCAGGCTGGGGACGGTTTAGCACAGATACGCAGTATTTT. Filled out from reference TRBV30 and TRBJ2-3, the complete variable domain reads SQTIHQWPATLVQPVGSPLSLECTVEGTSNPNLYWYRQAAGRGLQLLFYSVGIGQISSEVPQNLSASRPQDRQFILSSKKLLLSDSGFYLCAWSPGWGRFSTDTQYFGPGTRLTVL.

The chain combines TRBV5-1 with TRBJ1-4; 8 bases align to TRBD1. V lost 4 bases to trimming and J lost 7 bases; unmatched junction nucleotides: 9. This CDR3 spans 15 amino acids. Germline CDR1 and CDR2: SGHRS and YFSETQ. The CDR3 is CASSLPQGAGEKLFF. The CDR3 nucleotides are TGCGCCAGCAGCCTCCCCCAGGGGGCGGGTGAAAAACTGTTTTTT. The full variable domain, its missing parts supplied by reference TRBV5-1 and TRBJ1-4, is KAGVTQTPRYLIKTRGQQVTLSCSPISGHRSVSWYQQTPGQGLQFLFEYFSETQRNKGNFPGRFSGRQFSNSRSEMNVSTLELGDSALYLCASSLPQGAGEKLFFGSGTQLSVL.

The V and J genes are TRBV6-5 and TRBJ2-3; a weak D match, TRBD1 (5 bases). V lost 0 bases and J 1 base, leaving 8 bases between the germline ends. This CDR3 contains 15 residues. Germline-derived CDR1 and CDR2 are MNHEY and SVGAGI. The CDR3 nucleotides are TGTGCCAGCAGTTACTCGAAACAGGGCACAGATACGCAGTATTTT. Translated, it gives CASSYSKQGTDTQYF.

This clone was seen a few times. CDR3: CSVRQGNYGYTF. CDR3 nucleotide sequence: TGCAGCGTTAGACAGGGTAACTATGGCTACACCTTC. This chain joins TRBV29-1 and TRBJ1-2; 7 nucleotides line up with TRBD1. CDR1 and CDR2 (germline): SQVTM, ANQGSEA. The ends lost 5 bases at V and 1 base at J; junction bases unmatched: 1. The CDR3 runs to 12 residues.

CDR3 DNA: TGTGCCAGCAGCTTGGCCGACCGGGGCTACGAGCAGTACGTC. Translation: CASSLADRGYEQYV. The chain links TRBV5-5 to TRBJ2-7; weak D call: TRBD2 (5 bases). Looked up from germline, CDR1 is SGHKS and CDR2 is YYEKEE (reference sequence). Trimming stripped 0 bases from V and 3 bases from J, with 10 bases between. The CDR3 runs to 14 residues.